The present entry profiles one T cell receptor beta chain with its context. This clone occurred a few times. The antigen it binds to is not known. The gene nomenclature and germline references here are murine. With the read ending 4 residues before the CDR3 end, the germline J gene is used to fill in that end. Sequences FNHDT (CDR1) and SITEND (CDR2) are obtained from the germline V gene (reference sequence). A distance of 14 bases separates the germline ends of V and J, which lose 1 base and 3 bases respectively. Measured from the cysteine to the phenylalanine, the CDR3 is 16 residues long. Shown are 36 bases from within the CDR3, in frame from base 1. The data belong to a study of CD8+ T cells in alopecia areata (dated 2018 in TCRdb). Regarding the study in general: Female C3H/HeJ recipients, about 7-11 weeks old, were grafted with skin from C3H/HeJ donors with spontaneous alopecia (roughly 6-13 months old). Scalp clonality was compared across normal scalp (n=4), patchy alopecia areata scalp (n=8), and alopecia totalis/universalis scalp (n=8). The RNA source kit depended on sample type: the PAXgene miRNA kit for fixed scalp, the miRNeasy kit for PBMCs, and the RNeasy kit for mouse skin. To study T cell clonal expansion in alopecia areata, the researchers applied high-throughput TCRbeta sequencing to both the C3H/HeJ mouse model and human patients. On the human side, TCRbeta sequencing was run on scalp tissue and on sorted CD4+ and CD8+ peripheral blood T cells from healthy controls and from alopecia areata patients with either patchy or totalis/universalis disease. immunoSEQ multiplex PCR using 35 Vbeta forward primers and 13 Jbeta reverse primers was used to amplify TCRbeta CDR3 regions. The research as a whole found: TCR sequences shared between patients were less clear than in mice, possibly partly because of HLA diversity in the patient population. Resident alphabeta T cells in normal human skin are also sequenced, complicating scalp TCR repertoire analysis, unlike mouse skin dominated by gammadelta T cells. Higher clonality and more expanded CD8+ clones were observed in lesional scalp than in normal scalp, particularly in alopecia totalis/universalis, a finding suggestive of antigenic drive.

Library generation was performed with the immunoSEQ multiplex PCR assay. RNA was extracted from all samples and reverse transcribed into cDNA as template for TCR sequencing. SuperScript III was used for first-strand cDNA synthesis, primed with a 2:1 mix of oligo-dT and random hexamers. Amplification bias was assessed with a synthetic immune receptor repertoire, and residual bias was removed computationally. Libraries were sequenced on Illumina HiSeq with 60 bp reads covering the CDR3, read from J toward V. Per the original workflow: Raw reads were preprocessed to remove errors, and CDR3 was defined according to IMGT conventions as the region from the conserved cysteine to phenylalanine. Clonality was calculated as 1 minus Shannon entropy normalized by log2 of the number of productive unique TCRs. Scalp TCRbeta sequences were cross-referenced with sorted blood CD4 and CD8 repertoires so that the CD4 or CD8 identity of scalp clones could be inferred. TCRdb holds this immuneACCESS table with in-frame rearrangements only. Some clones are missing; in checked studies, unresolved V genes explain under half, and the rest has no known cause. V, J and clone size were drawn from that table, and D and trimming were deduced from the DNA. The table records approximately 300,000 clones for this sample, and not one of them appears only once. The ten largest clones represent less than 1.5% of the sample.

Pooled mouse cutaneous lymph node cells were stained for CD4, CD8alpha, NKG2D, NKG2ACE and other markers and were then sorted on a BD Influx. The rearranged segments are TRBV19 and TRBJ2-1; the D segment could be TRBD2, given 8 matching bases. The sequencing input was CD4+ T cells sorted from a lymph node. The sequence was obtained from a C3H/HeJ mouse with alopecia areata. The MHC haplotype for this mouse line is H2-k. Here the CDR3 is given as CASSIWGGTAYAEQFF. The covered CDR3 bases are TGTGCCAGCAGTATATGGGGGGGGACAGCCTATGCT.